These 14 T cell receptor beta chains originate from one sample sequenced in a study of blood T cell repertoires in COVID-19. Some clones are missing from TCRdb's copy, which holds only in-frame ones; the method was immunoSEQ multiplex PCR. The data contain 70,000 to 75,000 clones, around four fifths of them seen just once; the ten biggest clones take up approximately 1.9%. Sequenced input: peripheral blood. These receptor sequences come from a woman aged 55-70 years with acute or convalescent COVID-19.

The chain combines TRBV6-5 with TRBJ1-6, with D perhaps matching TRBD1 (5 bases). Germline values: CDR1 MNHEY, CDR2 SVGAGI. This CDR3 contains 12 residues. The ends were cut back, 2 bases at V and 10 bases at J, with 6 bases in the middle. DNA for the CDR3: TGTGCCAGCAGTTACGGGGGGTCACCCCTCCACTTT. Its protein product is CASSYGGSPLHF.

The chain combines TRBV21-1 with TRBJ2-3; TRBD1, the table's D call, lacks a check against the DNA. TRBV21-1 is a listed pseudogene. The CDR3 totals 17 residues. CDR3 region: CASSSGGVSRFPDTQYF. The CDR3 DNA reads TGTGCCAGCAGCTCAGGGGGCGTAAGTAGGTTCCCAGATACGCAGTATTTT.

The chain uses TRBV28 and TRBJ2-1, with 10 bases aligning to TRBD2. The CDR3 consists of 17 residues. Trimming cost V 3 bases and J 0 bases; bases outside gene matches: 5. In germline, CDR1 is MDHEN, CDR2 SYDVKM. The CDR3 nucleotides are TGTGCCAGCAGTTTTGGACTAGCGGTAAGCTCCTACAATGAGCAGTTCTTC. Protein sequence: CASSFGLAVSSYNEQFF.

The V call is TRBV24-1, the J call TRBJ1-2, with unresolved D. Germline CDR1 and CDR2: KGHDR and SFDVKD. CDR3 length: 12 residues. The germline V and J ends were trimmed by 3 bases and 8 bases, with 9 bases remaining between them. The CDR3 coding sequence is TGTGCCACCAGTGATCCCCTATTCGGCTACACCTTC. Protein: CATSDPLFGYTF.

A single count supports this clone. The genes are TRBV9 and TRBJ2-5; 12 positions match TRBD2. CDR1 and CDR2 from the germline V gene are SGDLS and YYNGEE. The CDR3 spans 17 residues. Unmatched junction bases numbered 11, after V lost 4 bases and J lost 4 bases. Here the CDR3 reads CASSSHGLAGLRETQYF. The CDR3 DNA is TGTGCCAGCAGCTCCCACGGACTAGCGGGGTTAAGAGAGACCCAGTACTTC. Filled out from reference TRBV9 and TRBJ2-5, the complete variable domain reads DSGVTQTPKHLITATGQRVTLRCSPRSGDLSVYWYQQSLDQGLQFLIQYYNGEERAKGNILERFSAQQFPDLHSELNLSSLELGDSALYFCASSSHGLAGLRETQYFGPGTRLLVL.

V gene TRBV28 combines with J gene TRBJ1-2; D not resolved. CDR3 size: 14 residues. Germline lookup yields CDR1 MDHEN and CDR2 SYDVKM. Trimming shortened V by 6 bases and J by 4 bases, and 15 bases separated the two germline ends. CDR3 in DNA: TGTGCCAGCAGCCTCCCGGGTTTAATCTATGGCTACACCTTC. Translation: CASSLPGLIYGYTF.

This clone was observed a few times. The chain couples TRBV12-3 or TRBV12-4 to TRBJ1-2; D possibly corresponds to TRBD1 (6 bases). Trimming shortened V by 5 bases and J by 2 bases, and 9 bases separated the two germline ends. The CDR3 covers 13 residues. The chain's CDR3 is CASSIGTNYGYTF. The CDR3 nucleotides are TGTGCCAGCAGTATCGGGACAAACTATGGCTACACCTTC.

In DNA, the CDR3 is TGTGCCAGCAGTTCAGCTGACGCCTCGGGTATGTCACCCCTCCACTTT. It specifies CASSSADASGMSPLHF. The J gene is TRBJ1-6, the V gene TRBV28, with D unclear. The length of the CDR3 is 16 residues. The germline gives CDR1 MDHEN, CDR2 SYDVKM. V lost 4 bases to trimming and J lost 10 bases, with 20 bases between them.

The chain combines TRBV7-2 with TRBJ1-4, with D unresolved. This CDR3 has 13 amino acids. Trimming stripped 5 bases from V and 8 bases from J, with 12 bases between. In germline, CDR1 is SGHTA, CDR2 FQGNSA. The CDR3 protein is CASSPDFQEKLFF. CDR3 DNA: TGTGCCAGCAGCCCGGACTTCCAGGAAAAACTGTTTTTT.

As regards this clone: Other DNA sequences of this sample code for an identical CDR3. In DNA form, the CDR3 reads TGCGCCAGCAGCTTACAGGGCTACGAGCAGTACTTC. Translating gives CASSLQGYEQYF. The chain couples TRBV5-1 to TRBJ2-7; D is perhaps TRBD1 (6 bases). The V gene lost 2 bases and the J gene lost 3 bases, with 6 bases spanning the gap. In germline, CDR1 is SGHRS, CDR2 YFSETQ. CDR3 length equals 12 residues.

The J gene is TRBJ1-2, the V gene TRBV2, with 7 bases that match TRBD1. CDR3 length: 16 residues. The germline V gene encodes CDR1 SNHLY and CDR2 FYNNEI. V was clipped by 6 bases and J by 4 bases; unmatched bases: 14. The CDR3 reads CASRGRQGLLFYGYTF. In DNA form, the CDR3 reads TGTGCCAGCAGGGGAAGACAGGGCCTCTTGTTCTATGGCTACACCTTC.

This chain uses TRBV12-3 or TRBV12-4 with TRBJ2-5, with D possibly TRBD1 on 7 matching bases. The V gene lost 5 bases and the J gene lost 5 bases, with 12 bases spanning the gap. CDR3 size: 13 residues. CDR3 bases: TGTGCCAGCAGTAAACAGGGGAGGGAGACCCAGTACTTC. It yields the protein CASSKQGRETQYF.

This clone was seen more than once but under ten times. One junction end does not reproduce the germline sequence, and a read error may be involved. V is TRBV30 and J is TRBJ1-2; 9 nucleotides align to TRBD1. Germline V gives CDR1 GTSNPN, CDR2 SVGIG (reference sequence). The CDR3 spans 13 residues. The CDR3 DNA follows: TGTGCCTGGAGCCCAAAACCGAGGACAGGGGACTACTTC. Translation gives CAWSPKPRTGDYF.

In nucleotides, the CDR3 is TGTGCCAGCAGCGCCCTTGACAGGGCTCAAGAGACCCAGTACTTC. This translates into CASSALDRAQETQYF. The chain links TRBV9 to TRBJ2-5; TRBD1 agrees at 7 bases. Unmatched junction bases numbered 7, after V lost 3 bases and J lost 2 bases. This CDR3 spans 15 amino acids. Germline V gene sequence: CDR1 SGDLS, CDR2 YYNGEE.